The 5 T cell receptor beta chains below come from one sample, sequenced in a study of CD4 and CD8 cells across lung adenocarcinoma regions. TCRdb recomputed calls from the PCR reads with MiXCR, one row per CDR3 protein. The data contain around 20,000 distinct CDR3 sequences, 50% of them singletons. The sequenced material came from CD8+ T cells from the margin of a lung tumor. All receptors derive from a male donor with lung adenocarcinoma. The CD4 and CD8 labels of this study may be unreliable.

The chain uses TRBV9 and TRBJ2-1; 7 bases agree with TRBD2. CDR3 size: 15 residues. The V and J ends lost 3 bases and 9 bases, in that order; junction bases with no gene match: 12. CDR1 is SGDLS, CDR2 YYNGEE, per germline. CDR3 DNA: TGTGCCAGCAGCGCGTCTGCGGGAGTTGCGAGTGAGCAGTTCTTC. This translates into CASSASAGVASEQFF.

The chain recombines TRBV4-1 with TRBJ2-1; 9 positions agree with TRBD1. The CDR3 has 16 residues. V shed 4 bases and J 8 bases; nucleotides not matched to a gene: 12. The germline V gene has CDR1 MGHRA and CDR2 YSYEKL. This CDR3 is CASSRSRDRVYHEQFF. CDR3 coding DNA: TGCGCCAGCAGCCGGTCGAGGGACAGGGTTTATCATGAGCAGTTCTTC.

This clonotype was seen repeatedly, ten times or more. This may be a read error, as it is one base from a much larger clone. The gene calls are TRBV6-1 and TRBJ2-1; D not certain. CDR3 size: 13 residues. CDR1 is MNHNS, CDR2 SASEGT, per germline. V was pared by 2 bases and J by 10 bases, with 12 bases between. The CDR3 DNA sequence: TGTGCCAGCAGTGAAAGCAGACCGTACGAGCAGTTCTTC. Protein sequence: CASSESRPYEQFF.

V is TRBV10-3 and J is TRBJ1-4, with 9 bases lining up with TRBD1. With 7 bases clipped from V and 8 bases from J, the junction kept 8 bases outside the gene matches. Germline CDR1 is ENHRY and CDR2 is SYGVKD. This CDR3 region has 14 residues. In DNA, the CDR3 is TGTGCCATCAAACCGGGACAGGGCACGGAAAAACTGTTTTTT. This codes for CAIKPGQGTEKLFF.

By share, this clonotype counts as medium-sized (0.01 to 0.1%). This chain joins TRBV27 and TRBJ2-2; 10 positions agree with TRBD2. The germline V gene encodes CDR1 MNHEY and CDR2 SMNVEV (reference sequence). This CDR3 has 15 amino acids. Trimming at V came to 7 bases and at J to 0 bases, leaving 2 bases not matched to a gene. This CDR3 reads CASNLAGANTGELFF. Here the CDR3 DNA reads TGTGCCAGCAATCTAGCGGGAGCGAACACCGGGGAGCTGTTTTTT.